This T cell receptor (beta chain) derives from a study of beta chain features in type 1 diabetes. Study outcomes and limitations: People with Type 1 diabetes carried modestly yet significantly shorter TCRB CDR3s in all four CD4+ subsets.

This clone was counted only a few times. What it binds is unknown. Of the isolated RNA, all was reverse transcribed, and so the sequenced material was expressed TCRB transcripts. Naive, central memory and regulatory T cell samples averaged roughly 4 million reads. Clones were sequenced by immunoSEQ multiplex PCR, and TCRdb holds only the in-frame ones, with some missing. The table lists 150,000 to 200,000 clones, 9% to 10% of them singletons. The germline gives CDR1 KGHSH, CDR2 LQKENI. After removal of 3 bases from V and 5 bases from J, the junction contained 14 bases not matched to a gene. This CDR3 has 18 amino acids.

The specimen sequenced was central memory CD4+ T cells from blood. The gene calls are TRBV18 and TRBJ1-1; 11 bases align to TRBD1. The receptor was isolated from a woman in her late teens or twenties in good health. The CDR3 protein is CASSPGQGASLSGTEAFF. As DNA, the CDR3 is TGTGCCAGCTCACCCGGACAGGGGGCGAGTTTATCGGGGACTGAAGCTTTCTTT.